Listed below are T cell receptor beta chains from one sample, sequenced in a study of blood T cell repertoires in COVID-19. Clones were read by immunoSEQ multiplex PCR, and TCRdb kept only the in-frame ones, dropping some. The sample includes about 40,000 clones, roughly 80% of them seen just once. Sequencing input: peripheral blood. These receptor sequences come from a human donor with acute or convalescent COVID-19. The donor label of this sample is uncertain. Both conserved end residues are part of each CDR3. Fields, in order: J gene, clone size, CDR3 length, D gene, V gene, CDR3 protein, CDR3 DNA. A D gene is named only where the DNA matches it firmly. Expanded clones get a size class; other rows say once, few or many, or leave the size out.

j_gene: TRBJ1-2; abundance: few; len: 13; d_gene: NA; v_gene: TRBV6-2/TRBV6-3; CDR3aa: CASSPQGPNGYTF; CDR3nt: TGTGCCAGCAGCCCCCAGGGCCCCAATGGCTACACCTTC
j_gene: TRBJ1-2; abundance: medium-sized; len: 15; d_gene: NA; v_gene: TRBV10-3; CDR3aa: CAIFNSSGGDYGYTF; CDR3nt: TGTGCCATCTTCAATTCTAGTGGGGGGGACTATGGCTACACCTTC
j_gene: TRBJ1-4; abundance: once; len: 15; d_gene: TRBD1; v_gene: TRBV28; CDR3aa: CASSPPGQTNEKLFF; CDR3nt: TGTGCCAGCAGTCCGCCGGGACAGACTAATGAAAAACTGTTTTTT
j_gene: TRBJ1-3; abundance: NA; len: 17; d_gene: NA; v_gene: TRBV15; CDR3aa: CATSSRDPQLSGNTIYF; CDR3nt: TGTGCCACCAGCTCAAGAGATCCACAGCTTTCTGGAAACACCATATATTTT
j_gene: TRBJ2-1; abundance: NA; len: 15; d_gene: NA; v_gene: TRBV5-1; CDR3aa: CASSFSSGSYNEQFF; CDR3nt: TGCGCCAGCAGCTTTTCTTCGGGTTCCTACAATGAGCAGTTCTTC
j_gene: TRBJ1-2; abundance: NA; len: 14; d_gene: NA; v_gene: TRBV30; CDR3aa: CAWSFGGANYGYTF; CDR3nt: TGTGCCTGGAGCTTCGGGGGGGCTAACTATGGCTACACCTTC
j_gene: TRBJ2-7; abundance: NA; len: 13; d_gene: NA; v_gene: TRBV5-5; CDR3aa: CASSLERLGEQYF; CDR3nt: TGTGCCAGCAGCTTGGAGCGATTAGGCGAGCAGTACTTC
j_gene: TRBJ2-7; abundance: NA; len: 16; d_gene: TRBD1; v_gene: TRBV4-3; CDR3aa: CASSQDHRGRSYEQYF; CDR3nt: TGCGCCAGCAGCCAAGATCACAGGGGGCGGTCCTACGAGCAGTACTTC
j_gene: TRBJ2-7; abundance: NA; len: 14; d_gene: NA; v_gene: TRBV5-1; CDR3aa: CASSLVGAGYEQYF; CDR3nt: TGCGCCAGCAGCTTGGTAGGGGCTGGCTACGAGCAGTACTTC
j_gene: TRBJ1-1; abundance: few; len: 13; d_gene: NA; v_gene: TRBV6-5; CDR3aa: CASSPVVLSEAFF; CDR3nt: TGTGCCAGCAGCCCGGTCGTTTTAAGTGAAGCTTTCTTT
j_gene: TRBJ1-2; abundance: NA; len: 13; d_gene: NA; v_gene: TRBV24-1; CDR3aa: CATSDSRSGGYTF; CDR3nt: TGTGCCACCAGTGATTCGAGATCAGGCGGCTACACCTTC
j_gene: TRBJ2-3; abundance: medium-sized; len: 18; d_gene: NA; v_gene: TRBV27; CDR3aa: CASSLTGQSGRNTDTQYF; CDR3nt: TGTGCCAGCAGTTTAACTGGACAGTCGGGTCGTAACACAGATACGCAGTATTTT
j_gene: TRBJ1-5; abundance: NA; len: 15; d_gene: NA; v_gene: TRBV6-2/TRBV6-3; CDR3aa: CASSYQQGWYQPQHF; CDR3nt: TGTGCCAGCAGTTATCAACAGGGCTGGTATCAGCCCCAGCATTTT
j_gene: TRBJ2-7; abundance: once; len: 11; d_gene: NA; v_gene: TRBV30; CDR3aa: CAWSLSYEQYF; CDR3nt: TGTGCCTGGAGCCTATCCTACGAGCAGTACTTC
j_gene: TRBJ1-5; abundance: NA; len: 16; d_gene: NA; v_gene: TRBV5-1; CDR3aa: CASSTAQGSGNQPQHF; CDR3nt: TGCGCCAGCAGTACGGCTCAGGGATCGGGCAATCAGCCCCAGCATTTT
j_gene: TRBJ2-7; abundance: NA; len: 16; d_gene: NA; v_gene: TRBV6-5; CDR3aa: CASSYSRFSMPYEQYF; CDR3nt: TGTGCCAGCAGTTATTCGCGGTTCAGTATGCCCTACGAGCAGTACTTC
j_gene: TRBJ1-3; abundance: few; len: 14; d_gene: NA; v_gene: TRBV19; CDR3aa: CASGGGNPGNTIYF; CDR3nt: TGTGCCAGCGGCGGGGGTAATCCTGGAAACACCATATATTTT
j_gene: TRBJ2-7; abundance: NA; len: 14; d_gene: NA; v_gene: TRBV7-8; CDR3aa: CASSLRETAYEQYF; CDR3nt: TGTGCCAGCAGCTTACGGGAGACCGCATACGAGCAGTACTTC
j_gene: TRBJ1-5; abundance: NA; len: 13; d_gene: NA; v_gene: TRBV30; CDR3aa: CAWSVQGGQPQHF; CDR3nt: TGTGCCTGGAGTGTACAGGGTGGACAGCCCCAGCATTTT
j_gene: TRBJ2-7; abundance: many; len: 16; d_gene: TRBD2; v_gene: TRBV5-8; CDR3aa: CASSWAGSGTDAEQYF; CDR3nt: TGTGCCAGCAGCTGGGCGGGAAGCGGGACTGACGCCGAGCAGTACTTC
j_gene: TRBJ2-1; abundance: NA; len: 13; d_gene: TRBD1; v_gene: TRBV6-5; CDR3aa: CASRRQGDNEQFF; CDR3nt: TGTGCCAGCAGGAGACAGGGGGACAATGAGCAGTTCTTC
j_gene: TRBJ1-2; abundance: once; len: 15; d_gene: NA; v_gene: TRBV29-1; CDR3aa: CSVERPGGLVYGYTF; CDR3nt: TGCAGCGTTGAGAGGCCGGGGGGGCTGGTCTATGGCTACACCTTC
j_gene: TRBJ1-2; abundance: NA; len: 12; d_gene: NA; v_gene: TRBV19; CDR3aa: CASSMGTYGYTF; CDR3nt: TGTGCCAGTAGTATGGGGACTTATGGCTACACCTTC
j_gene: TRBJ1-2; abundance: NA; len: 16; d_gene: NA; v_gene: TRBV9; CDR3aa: CASSVDGGGVNYGYTF; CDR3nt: TGTGCCAGCAGCGTAGATGGAGGTGGGGTGAACTATGGCTACACCTTC
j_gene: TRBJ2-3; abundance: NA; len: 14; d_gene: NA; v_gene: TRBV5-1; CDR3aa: CASSDGHSTDTQYF; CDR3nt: TGCGCCAGCAGCGACGGACATAGCACAGATACGCAGTATTTT
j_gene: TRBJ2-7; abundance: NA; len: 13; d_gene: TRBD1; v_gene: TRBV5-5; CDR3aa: CASSWDRVGEQYF; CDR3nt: TGTGCCAGCAGCTGGGACAGGGTCGGGGAGCAGTACTTC